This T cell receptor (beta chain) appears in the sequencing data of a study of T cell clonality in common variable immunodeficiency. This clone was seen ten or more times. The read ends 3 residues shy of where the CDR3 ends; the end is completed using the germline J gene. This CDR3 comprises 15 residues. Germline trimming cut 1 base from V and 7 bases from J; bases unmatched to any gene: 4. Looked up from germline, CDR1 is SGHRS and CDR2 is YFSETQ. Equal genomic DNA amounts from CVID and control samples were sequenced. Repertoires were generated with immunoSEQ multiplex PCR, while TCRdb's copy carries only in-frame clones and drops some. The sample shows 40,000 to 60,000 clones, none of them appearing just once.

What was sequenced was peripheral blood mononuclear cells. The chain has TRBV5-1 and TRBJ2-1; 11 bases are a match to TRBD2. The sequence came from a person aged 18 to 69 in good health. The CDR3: CASSLTSGSGNEQFF. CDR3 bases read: TGCGCCAGCAGCTTGACTAGCGGGAGTGGTAATGAG.